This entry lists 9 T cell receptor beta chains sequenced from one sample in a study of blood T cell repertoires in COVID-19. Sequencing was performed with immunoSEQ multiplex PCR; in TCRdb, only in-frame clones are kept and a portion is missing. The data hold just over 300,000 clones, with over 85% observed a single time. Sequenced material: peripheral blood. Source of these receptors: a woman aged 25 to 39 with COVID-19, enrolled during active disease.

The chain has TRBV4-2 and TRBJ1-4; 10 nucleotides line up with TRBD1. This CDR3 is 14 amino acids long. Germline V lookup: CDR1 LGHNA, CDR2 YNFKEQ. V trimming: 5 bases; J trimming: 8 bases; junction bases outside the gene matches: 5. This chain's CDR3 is CASSTGTGEEKLFF. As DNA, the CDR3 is TGTGCCAGCAGCACCGGGACAGGGGAAGAAAAACTGTTTTTT.

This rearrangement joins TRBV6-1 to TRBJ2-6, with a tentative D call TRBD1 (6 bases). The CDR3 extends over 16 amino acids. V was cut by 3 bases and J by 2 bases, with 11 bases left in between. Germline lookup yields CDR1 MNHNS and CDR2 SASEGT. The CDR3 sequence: CASSDQGQTGANVLTF. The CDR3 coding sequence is TGTGCCAGCAGTGACCAAGGACAGACTGGGGCCAACGTCCTGACTTTC.

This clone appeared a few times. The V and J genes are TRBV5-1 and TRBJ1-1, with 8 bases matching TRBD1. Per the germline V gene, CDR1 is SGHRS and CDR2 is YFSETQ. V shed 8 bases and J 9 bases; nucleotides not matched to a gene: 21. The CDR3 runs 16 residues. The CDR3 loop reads CASNQWGETGDKKAFF. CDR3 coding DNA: TGCGCCAGTAACCAATGGGGAGAGACAGGGGACAAGAAAGCTTTCTTT. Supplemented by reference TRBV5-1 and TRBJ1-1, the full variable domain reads KAGVTQTPRYLIKTRGQQVTLSCSPISGHRSVSWYQQTPGQGLQFLFEYFSETQRNKGNFPGRFSGRQFSNSRSEMNVSTLELGDSALYLCASNQWGETGDKKAFFGQGTRLTVV.

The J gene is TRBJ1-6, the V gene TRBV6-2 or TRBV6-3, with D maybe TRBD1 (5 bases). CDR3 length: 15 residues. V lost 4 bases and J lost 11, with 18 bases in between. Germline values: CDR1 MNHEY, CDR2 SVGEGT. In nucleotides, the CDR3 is TGTGCCAGCAGTTCCATCCGGGCCTGGGGGGCACCCCTCCACTTT. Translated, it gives CASSSIRAWGAPLHF.

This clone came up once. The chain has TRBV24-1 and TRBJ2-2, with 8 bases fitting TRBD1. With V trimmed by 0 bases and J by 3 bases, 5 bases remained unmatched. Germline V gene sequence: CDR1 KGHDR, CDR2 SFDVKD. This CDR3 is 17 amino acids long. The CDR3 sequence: CATSDLPRGQDTGELFF. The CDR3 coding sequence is TGTGCCACCAGTGATTTGCCCAGGGGGCAGGACACCGGGGAGCTGTTTTTT.

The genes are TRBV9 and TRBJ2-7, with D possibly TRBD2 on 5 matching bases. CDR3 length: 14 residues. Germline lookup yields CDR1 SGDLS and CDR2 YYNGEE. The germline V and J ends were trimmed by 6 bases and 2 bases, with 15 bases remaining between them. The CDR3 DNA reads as TGTGCCAGCAACGACGGGGTTACTCCCTACGAGCAGTACTTC. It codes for CASNDGVTPYEQYF.

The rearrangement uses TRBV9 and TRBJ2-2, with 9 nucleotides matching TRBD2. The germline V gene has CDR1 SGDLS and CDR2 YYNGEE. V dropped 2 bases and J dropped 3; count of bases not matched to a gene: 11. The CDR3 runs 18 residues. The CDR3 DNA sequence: TGTGCCAGCAGCGTTAGCGGGGGCCCCATTCTTCACACCGGGGAGCTGTTTTTT. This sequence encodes CASSVSGGPILHTGELFF.

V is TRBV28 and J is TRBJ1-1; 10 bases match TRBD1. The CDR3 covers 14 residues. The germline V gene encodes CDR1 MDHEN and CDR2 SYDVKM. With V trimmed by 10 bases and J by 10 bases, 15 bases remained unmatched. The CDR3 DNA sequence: TGTGCCATCCGGGACAGGGGCTTCGGTGGGGGAGCTTTCTTT. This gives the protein CAIRDRGFGGGAFF.

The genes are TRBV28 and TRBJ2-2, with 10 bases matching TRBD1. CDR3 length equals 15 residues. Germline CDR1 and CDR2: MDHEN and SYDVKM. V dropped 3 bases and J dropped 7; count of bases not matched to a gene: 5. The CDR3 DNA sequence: TGTGCCAGCAGTTTGGGACAGGGGTTTAACGGGGAGCTGTTTTTT. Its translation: CASSLGQGFNGELFF.